This is a list of T cell receptor beta chains from one sample in a study of cytomegalovirus exposure and HLA in healthy donors. The method was immunoSEQ multiplex PCR; TCRdb's version includes in-frame clones alone and lacks a portion of them. The sample yields approximately 170,000 clones, approximately 80% seen once. Sequencing input: PBMCs. The receptors were sampled from a woman under 30 in good health and CMV-seronegative. Each CDR3 is given with its conserved first and last residue. Fields, in order: V gene, clone size, J gene, D gene, CDR3 protein, CDR3 DNA. The D gene is left open where the match is weak. Clone size is stated in some rows and not others, as once, few, many or a class when expanded.

>TRBV6-5|.|TRBJ1-1|.
CASSFGGGEAFF
TGTGCCAGCAGTTTTGGAGGAGGTGAAGCTTTCTTT
>TRBV27|.|TRBJ2-2|.
CASSRFFRQYVGELFF
TGTGCCAGCAGCCGATTCTTCCGCCAGTATGTCGGGGAGCTGTTTTTT
>TRBV7-9|once|TRBJ2-7|TRBD1
CASSLGPRGKYEQYF
TGTGCCAGCAGCCTGGGTCCCAGGGGGAAATATGAGCAGTACTTC
>TRBV20-1|.|TRBJ2-3|.
CSARYIDTQYF
TGCAGTGCTAGATACATAGATACGCAGTATTTT
>TRBV7-2|.|TRBJ2-5|TRBD1
CASSPDRGLGETQYF
TGTGCCAGCAGCCCGGACAGGGGGCTTGGAGAGACCCAGTACTTC
>TRBV7-9|.|TRBJ2-5|.
CASSLYPGGFEQETQYF
TGTGCCAGCAGCTTATATCCCGGGGGATTTGAACAAGAGACCCAGTACTTC
>TRBV7-3|.|TRBJ1-1|.
CASSQTDQSMAFF
TGTGCCAGCAGCCAAACAGATCAATCGATGGCTTTCTTT
>TRBV7-8|.|TRBJ1-1|.
CASSLRQVGMNTEAFF
TGTGCCAGCAGCTTAAGACAGGTAGGAATGAACACTGAAGCTTTCTTT
>TRBV5-4|.|TRBJ2-5|TRBD2
CASSQSSGLAGEGKTQYF
TGTGCCAGCAGCCAAAGCAGCGGACTAGCGGGAGAGGGAAAGACCCAGTACTTC
>TRBV7-9|.|TRBJ2-5|.
CASSLTAGNLETQYF
TGTGCCAGCAGCTTAACTGCAGGGAACTTGGAGACCCAGTACTTC
>TRBV6-1|once|TRBJ2-1|.
CASSEYPGLKDEQFF
TGTGCCAGCAGTGAATATCCAGGGCTAAAGGATGAGCAGTTCTTC
>TRBV2|.|TRBJ1-5|.
CASSEALRGYSNQPQHF
TGTGCCAGCAGTGAAGCGCTTCGGGGATACAGCAATCAGCCCCAGCATTTT
>TRBV15|.|TRBJ2-3|TRBD2
CATSRRTSGVQDTQYF
TGTGCCACCAGCAGAAGGACTAGCGGGGTACAGGATACGCAGTATTTT
>TRBV4-3|.|TRBJ2-2|.
CASSQDARTGKNTGELFF
TGCGCCAGCAGCCAAGATGCTCGGACGGGAAAGAACACCGGGGAGCTGTTTTTT
>TRBV5-6|.|TRBJ1-5|.
CASNQGGYSNQPQHF
TGTGCCAGCAACCAAGGGGGTTATAGCAATCAGCCCCAGCATTTT
>TRBV19|.|TRBJ1-4|.
CASSFITGRGEKLFF
TGTGCCAGTAGTTTCATCACGGGGCGGGGTGAAAAACTGTTTTTT
>TRBV27|.|TRBJ2-3|TRBD1
CASSPLRTGDTTDTQYF
TGTGCCAGCAGTCCGTTAAGGACAGGGGACACCACAGATACGCAGTATTTT
>TRBV28|.|TRBJ1-1|.
CASSLWEENTEAFF
TGTGCCAGCAGTTTATGGGAGGAGAACACTGAAGCTTTCTTT
>TRBV6-6|.|TRBJ2-6|.
CASLSVSGANVLTF
TGTGCCAGCTTATCTGTGTCTGGGGCCAACGTCCTGACTTTC
>TRBV7-2|once|TRBJ1-1|TRBD1
CASSFDRVEAFF
TGTGCCAGCAGCTTTGACAGGGTTGAAGCTTTCTTT
>TRBV29-1|.|TRBJ2-3|.
CSVQGTFSTDTQYF
TGCAGCGTTCAGGGGACGTTCAGCACAGATACGCAGTATTTT
>TRBV6-6|.|TRBJ1-6|.
CASSRYRQNSPLHF
TGTGCCAGCAGTCGTTACAGGCAGAATTCACCCCTCCACTTT
>TRBV7-2|.|TRBJ2-7|TRBD2
CASSFRAGGPYEQYF
TGTGCCAGCAGCTTCAGGGCGGGAGGCCCCTACGAGCAGTACTTC
>TRBV10-1|.|TRBJ2-1|TRBD1
CASSKGQVYNEQFF
TGCGCCAGCAGTAAGGGACAGGTCTACAATGAGCAGTTCTTC
>TRBV28|.|TRBJ1-1|TRBD1
CASSLAGTGQNTEAFF
TGTGCCAGCAGTTTAGCGGGGACAGGACAAAACACTGAAGCTTTCTTT
>TRBV2|.|TRBJ2-5|TRBD2
CASAASGFQETQYF
TGTGCCAGTGCGGCTAGCGGATTCCAAGAGACCCAGTACTTC
>TRBV9|.|TRBJ2-5|TRBD2
CASSKTSGSVETQYF
TGTGCCAGCAGCAAGACTAGCGGGAGTGTGGAGACCCAGTACTTC
>TRBV7-3|.|TRBJ2-5|TRBD2
CASSQTGLAGETQYF
TGTGCCAGCAGCCAGACCGGACTAGCAGGAGAGACCCAGTACTTC
>TRBV4-1|few|TRBJ2-7|TRBD2
CASSQVPLAGGSEQYF
TGCGCCAGCAGCCAAGTCCCCCTAGCGGGAGGGAGCGAGCAGTACTTC
>TRBV7-3|once|TRBJ2-5|TRBD2
CASSLRLAGGPETQYF
TGTGCCAGCAGCTTACGATTAGCGGGAGGGCCGGAGACCCAGTACTTC
>TRBV10-3|.|TRBJ1-1|TRBD1
CAISEPDRRLEAFF
TGTGCCATCAGTGAACCGGACAGGCGACTTGAAGCTTTCTTT
>TRBV4-3|few|TRBJ2-6|.
CASSQITGTGANVLTF
TGCGCCAGCAGCCAGATTACAGGGACTGGGGCCAACGTCCTGACTTTC
>TRBV6-5|once|TRBJ1-5|.
CASRRGRNQPQHF
TGTGCCAGCAGGCGGGGTCGAAATCAGCCCCAGCATTTT
>TRBV30|.|TRBJ1-5|TRBD1
CAWSAGTASNQPQHF
TGTGCCTGGAGCGCTGGGACAGCTAGCAATCAGCCCCAGCATTTT
>TRBV6-1|.|TRBJ1-5|.
CASSEKENQPQHF
TGTGCCAGCAGTGAAAAAGAGAATCAGCCCCAGCATTTT
>TRBV10-3|.|TRBJ1-5|.
CAISDPTSGDQPQHF
TGTGCCATCAGTGATCCCACTTCAGGGGATCAGCCCCAGCATTTT
>TRBV5-4|.|TRBJ2-7|.
CASNGFAGDEQYF
TGTGCCAGCAATGGTTTTGCAGGGGACGAGCAGTACTTC
>TRBV6-5|.|TRBJ1-5|TRBD1
CASSRAGQGNQPQHF
TGTGCCAGCAGCCGTGCGGGACAGGGCAATCAGCCCCAGCATTTT
>TRBV15|.|TRBJ2-1|TRBD2
CATSRSGTSYNEQFF
TGTGCCACCAGCAGAAGCGGGACGTCCTACAATGAGCAGTTCTTC
>TRBV27|few|TRBJ2-3|TRBD2
CASSPWGGEGTDTQYF
TGTGCCAGCAGTCCCTGGGGGGGGGAGGGGACAGATACGCAGTATTTT
>TRBV7-3|.|TRBJ2-1|.
CASTPFLTRGNEQFF
TGTGCCAGCACTCCTTTTTTGACTAGAGGCAATGAGCAGTTCTTC
>TRBV19|.|TRBJ2-7|.
CASSGLAGYEQYF
TGTGCCAGTAGTGGGCTAGCAGGCTACGAGCAGTACTTC